This entry lists 29 T cell receptor beta chains sequenced from one sample in a study of shared clonotypes between healthy human individuals. As defined, naive CD8 cells were CD45RO-negative and positively selected for CCR7, with terminally differentiated effector memory CD45RA+ cells excluded. Measured with immunoSEQ multiplex PCR; TCRdb has only the in-frame clones, and not every one. The table records roughly 810,000 clones, around 96% of them present only once. The sequenced material came from naive CD8+ T cells sorted from blood. These receptors were collected from a man aged 25 to 40 in good health.

The V call is TRBV27, the J call TRBJ1-1; maybe TRBD1 (5 bases). With 6 bases removed from V and 1 base from J, the gap between germline ends came to 12 bases. From germline, CDR1 is MNHEY and CDR2 SMNVEV (reference sequence). This CDR3 has 14 residues. CDR3 in amino acids: CASSPIGQNTEAFF. CDR3 DNA: TGTGCCAGCAGCCCGATCGGACAGAACACTGAAGCTTTCTTT.

V gene TRBV9 combines with J gene TRBJ1-1; TRBD1 agrees at 12 bases. V was pared by 3 bases and J by 3 bases, with 9 bases of the junction left unmatched. The V gene's germline CDR1 is SGDLS and CDR2 YYNGEE. The CDR3 totals 17 residues. CDR3 region: CASSAGTGGGIDTEAFF. The CDR3 DNA reads as TGTGCCAGCAGCGCAGGGACAGGGGGCGGGATAGACACTGAAGCTTTCTTT. The variable domain in full, completed from reference TRBV9 and TRBJ1-1, reads DSGVTQTPKHLITATGQRVTLRCSPRSGDLSVYWYQQSLDQGLQFLIQYYNGEERAKGNILERFSAQQFPDLHSELNLSSLELGDSALYFCASSAGTGGGIDTEAFFGQGTRLTVV.

The rearrangement uses TRBV7-9 and TRBJ2-3; 10 positions match TRBD2. Trimming cost V 5 bases and J 2 bases; bases outside gene matches: 13. The V gene's germline CDR1 is SEHNR and CDR2 FQNEAQ (reference sequence). This CDR3 is built from 18 residues. The CDR3 sequence is CASSPPVGSGRSTDTQYF. In DNA, the CDR3 is TGTGCCAGCAGCCCCCCTGTGGGTAGCGGGAGGTCCACAGATACGCAGTATTTT.

The V and J genes are TRBV28 and TRBJ1-1, with D unclear. V lost 5 bases to trimming and J lost 3 bases, with 10 bases between them. CDR3 length equals 13 residues. The germline gives CDR1 MDHEN, CDR2 SYDVKM. The CDR3 DNA is TGTGCCAGCAGTCCCGGGGTGCACACTGAAGCTTTCTTT. It specifies CASSPGVHTEAFF.

This clone was found once. The gene calls are TRBV30 and TRBJ2-1; 8 bases are a match to TRBD2. This CDR3 region has 14 residues. After removal of 8 bases from V and 2 bases from J, the junction contained 8 bases not matched to a gene. Germline V gene sequence: CDR1 GTSNPN, CDR2 SVGIG (reference sequence). The CDR3 sequence is CAGERELTYNEQFF. In DNA form, the CDR3 reads TGTGCCGGTGAGCGGGAGTTGACCTACAATGAGCAGTTCTTC.

This chain connects TRBV6-1 to TRBJ1-5; 7 positions match TRBD1. There are 16 residues in the CDR3. Germline lookup yields CDR1 MNHNS and CDR2 SASEGT. Trimming cost V 2 bases and J 3 bases; bases outside gene matches: 7. The CDR3 DNA reads as TGTGCCAGCAGTGAACGGGCAGGGGGAGTCAATCAGCCCCAGCATTTT. This gives the protein CASSERAGGVNQPQHF.

The V call is TRBV7-2, the J call TRBJ2-7; a weak D match, TRBD2 (6 bases). Germline values: CDR1 SGHTA, CDR2 FQGNSA. The CDR3 loop spans 15 amino acids. Between the trimmed V and J ends, which lost 1 base and 1 base, there was a span of 11 bases. The CDR3 region has the DNA TGTGCCAGCAGCTTAGGTGGACTATCTTCCTACGAGCAGTACTTC. It codes for CASSLGGLSSYEQYF.

This chain links TRBV29-1 with TRBJ1-2, with D perhaps matching TRBD1 (6 bases). Germline CDR1 is SQVTM and CDR2 is ANQGSEA. The CDR3 contains 13 residues. Trimming pared 7 bases from V and 0 bases from J, leaving 12 bases between. As DNA, the CDR3 is TGCAGCGCCCGGACAGACTCTAACTATGGCTACACCTTC. This gives the protein CSARTDSNYGYTF.

The chain combines TRBV11-2 with TRBJ1-2; no definite D call. From germline, CDR1 is SGHAT and CDR2 FQNNGV. The germline V and J ends were trimmed by 1 base and 4 bases, with 13 bases remaining between them. The CDR3 extends over 15 amino acids. The CDR3 DNA reads as TGTGCCAGCAGCTTAGCCCACCACAAAGTCTATGGCTACACCTTC. This gives the protein CASSLAHHKVYGYTF.

This clone was counted a single time. The gene calls are TRBV7-6 and TRBJ1-1; D may be TRBD1 (5 bases). This CDR3 region has 12 residues. The germline V and J ends were trimmed by 6 bases and 3 bases, with 8 bases remaining between them. Germline V gene sequence: CDR1 SGHVS, CDR2 FNYEAQ. CDR3 sequence: CASSQGDTEAFF. The CDR3 DNA sequence: TGTGCCAGCAGTCAAGGGGACACTGAAGCTTTCTTT.

The genes are TRBV29-1 and TRBJ2-1; 15 bases line up with TRBD2. This CDR3 has 17 residues. Germline CDR1 and CDR2: SQVTM and ANQGSEA. J gave up 7 bases and V 4 bases, and 11 bases lay outside the gene matches. The CDR3 region is CSVVWTSGRGAVNEQFF. The DNA for the CDR3 is TGCAGCGTTGTGTGGACTAGCGGGAGGGGCGCGGTGAATGAGCAGTTCTTC.

This rearrangement joins TRBV5-1 to TRBJ1-5, with TRBD1 matching over 7 bases. The CDR3 runs 15 residues. With 2 bases clipped from V and 0 bases from J, the junction kept 2 bases outside the gene matches. Germline values: CDR1 SGHRS, CDR2 YFSETQ. The CDR3 coding sequence is TGCGCCAGCAGCTTATGGACAGGTAGCAATCAGCCCCAGCATTTT. Protein product: CASSLWTGSNQPQHF.

This clone was picked up one time. The gene calls are TRBV27 and TRBJ2-1, with 7 bases fitting TRBD1. In germline, CDR1 is MNHEY, CDR2 SMNVEV (reference sequence). V gave up 1 base and J gave up 5 bases; unmatched junction bases: 5. This CDR3 region has 15 residues. CDR3 DNA sequence: TGTGCCAGCAGTTTATTAGACAGGGAAGACAATGAGCAGTTCTTC. Translated: CASSLLDREDNEQFF.

V and J are TRBV5-6 and TRBJ2-7; 10 bases are a match to TRBD2. The trim removed 3 bases at V and 1 base at J, leaving 1 base unmatched. CDR3 length: 14 residues. The germline CDR1 and CDR2 sequences are SGHDT and YYEEEE. This chain's CDR3 is CASSWTSGSYEQYF. The CDR3 coding sequence is TGTGCCAGCAGCTGGACTAGCGGTTCCTACGAGCAGTACTTC. Full variable domain (outside the CDR3, taken from reference TRBV5-6 and TRBJ2-7): DAGVTQSPTHLIKTRGQQVTLRCSPKSGHDTVSWYQQALGQGPQFIFQYYEEEERQRGNFPDRFSGHQFPNYSSELNVNALLLGDSALYLCASSWTSGSYEQYFGPGTRLTVT.

V usage is TRBV4-1 and J usage is TRBJ2-1; D uncertain. The V gene's germline CDR1 is MGHRA and CDR2 YSYEKL. Trimming took 0 bases from V and 8 from J, leaving 11 bases between them. The CDR3 spans 14 residues. The CDR3 DNA is TGCGCCAGCAGCCAAGAGCCCTCGAGCGATGAGCAGTTCTTC. Translated, it gives CASSQEPSSDEQFF.

Notes on this clone: The sample holds other DNA sequences that translate to the same CDR3. The chain carries TRBV7-9 and TRBJ1-5; 9 bases align to TRBD1. V lost 1 base and J lost 4; bases outside the gene matches: 2. The germline CDR1 and CDR2 sequences are SEHNR and FQNEAQ (reference sequence). The CDR3 contains 15 residues. CDR3 amino acids: CASSLGDRVNQPQHF. The CDR3 bases are TGTGCCAGCAGCTTAGGGGACAGGGTTAATCAGCCCCAGCATTTT.

CDR3 amino acids: CASSQGVHTTYEQYF. In DNA, the CDR3 is TGCGCCAGCAGCCAAGGTGTACACACTACCTACGAGCAGTACTTC. This chain links TRBV4-1 with TRBJ2-7; D is unclear. The CDR3 length is 15 residues. Trimming cost V 1 base and J 2 bases, with 12 bases left between them. Germline V gene sequence: CDR1 MGHRA, CDR2 YSYEKL.

The CDR3 coding sequence is TGTGCCAGCAGTTTGGGACTAGCCGAGCAGTACTTC. Its translation: CASSLGLAEQYF. V is TRBV28 and J is TRBJ2-7; 9 nucleotides agree with TRBD2. Per germline, CDR1 MDHEN and CDR2 SYDVKM. The length of the CDR3 is 12 residues. V lost 3 bases to trimming and J lost 6 bases; unmatched junction nucleotides: 0.

The rearrangement joins TRBV19 to TRBJ2-1, with TRBD2 matching 8 bases. The CDR3 totals 16 residues. The V gene end was trimmed by 3 bases and the J gene end by 5 bases; junction bases not matched to a gene: 9. The V gene's germline CDR1 is LNHDA and CDR2 SQIVND (reference sequence). CDR3 region: CASSMFSGRGDNEQFF. In DNA, the CDR3 is TGTGCCAGTAGTATGTTTTCCGGGAGGGGTGACAATGAGCAGTTCTTC. Filled out from reference TRBV19 and TRBJ2-1, the complete variable domain reads DGGITQSPKYLFRKEGQNVTLSCEQNLNHDAMYWYRQDPGQGLRLIYYSQIVNDFQKGDIAEGYSVSREKKESFPLTVTSAQKNPTAFYLCASSMFSGRGDNEQFFGPGTRLTVL.

CDR3 DNA: TGTGCCAGCAGTCCTTCTTTGGGACTAGACTTCAATGAGCAGTTCTTC. Translating gives CASSPSLGLDFNEQFF. The rearrangement joins TRBV28 to TRBJ2-1; TRBD2 agrees at 8 bases. The CDR3 runs 16 residues. V lost 5 bases, J lost 6 bases, and 12 bases stayed unmatched. CDR1 is MDHEN, CDR2 SYDVKM, per germline.

The chain couples TRBV6-5 to TRBJ1-2; weak D call: TRBD1 (5 bases). V was pared by 5 bases and J by 7 bases, with 17 bases between. The CDR3 is 14 amino acids. Germline CDR1 and CDR2: MNHEY and SVGAGI. The CDR3 DNA is TGTGCCAGCAGTCCACAGGACGGACGGACTGGCTACACCTTC. Its translation is CASSPQDGRTGYTF.

The V gene is TRBV5-6, the J gene TRBJ2-7, with TRBD2 matching 10 bases. Trimming at V came to 0 bases and at J to 6 bases, leaving 9 bases not matched to a gene. Germline assignment: CDR1 SGHDT and CDR2 YYEEEE. The CDR3 is 16 amino acids. The CDR3 DNA is TGTGCCAGCAGCTTGGCGGGGCTAGCGGGAGCTGGCGAGCAGTACTTC. The encoded protein is CASSLAGLAGAGEQYF.

This chain links TRBV25-1 with TRBJ2-1, with unresolved D. The CDR3 sequence is 12 residues long. Germline values: CDR1 MGHDK, CDR2 SYGVNS. The V end lost 6 bases, the J end lost 5 bases, and 8 bases lay between the germline ends. The CDR3, as DNA: TGTGCCAGCAGCGGTGGCCACAATGAGCAGTTCTTC. Translated: CASSGGHNEQFF.

The chain uses TRBV7-6 and TRBJ1-3; D is ambiguous. Trimming pared 2 bases from V and 1 base from J, leaving 0 bases between. The germline V gene encodes CDR1 SGHVS and CDR2 FNYEAQ. This CDR3 contains 12 residues. The CDR3 coding sequence is TGTGCCAGCAGCTTATCTGGAAACACCATATATTTT. Amino acid sequence: CASSLSGNTIYF.

This clone was seen a single time. The chain is built from TRBV29-1 and TRBJ1-1, with 7 bases fitting TRBD1. The CDR3 has 15 residues. From germline, CDR1 is SQVTM and CDR2 ANQGSEA. After removal of 0 bases from V and 1 base from J, the junction contained 5 bases not matched to a gene. The CDR3 DNA reads as TGCAGCGTTGAAGACAAGGGACAGACGAACACTGAAGCTTTCTTT. This sequence encodes CSVEDKGQTNTEAFF. Variable domain in full (rest from reference TRBV29-1 and TRBJ1-1): SAVISQKPSRDICQRGTSLTIQCQVDSQVTMMFWYRQQPGQSLTLIATANQGSEATYESGFVIDKFPISRPNLTFSTLTVSNMSPEDSSIYLCSVEDKGQTNTEAFFGQGTRLTVV.

With regard to this clone: Other DNA sequences in this specimen translate into the identical CDR3. The chain combines TRBV7-9 with TRBJ1-3; D not resolved. Germline V gene lookup returns CDR1 SEHNR and CDR2 FQNEAQ (reference sequence). The V gene lost 4 bases and the J gene lost 4 bases, with 5 bases spanning the gap. The CDR3 runs 12 residues. The CDR3 protein is CASSSQGNTIYF. The CDR3 DNA reads as TGTGCCAGCAGCTCACAGGGAAACACCATATATTTT.

The CDR3 loop is CASSPDSNQPQHF. CDR3 DNA: TGTGCCAGCAGTCCCGACAGCAATCAGCCCCAGCATTTT. V is TRBV28 and J is TRBJ1-5, with D uncertain. Trimming pared 5 bases from V and 1 base from J, leaving 6 bases between. This CDR3 has 13 residues. Germline-derived CDR1 and CDR2 are MDHEN and SYDVKM.

This clone was detected once. V is TRBV9 and J is TRBJ1-4; no firm D call. There are 15 residues in the CDR3. Germline CDR1 reads SGDLS; CDR2 reads YYNGEE. Between the trimmed V and J ends, which lost 0 bases and 4 bases, there was a span of 10 bases. The chain's CDR3 is CASSVDGSSNEKLFF. For the CDR3, the DNA is TGTGCCAGCAGCGTAGACGGCTCAAGTAATGAAAAACTGTTTTTT.

CDR3 nucleotides: TGTGCCAGCAGCCCGGAGGGACAGTATAGCAATCAGCCCCAGCATTTT. As protein: CASSPEGQYSNQPQHF. The V and J genes are TRBV7-9 and TRBJ1-5, with 7 bases lining up with TRBD1. Looked up from germline, CDR1 is SEHNR and CDR2 is FQNEAQ (reference sequence). The CDR3 is 16 residues long. J was trimmed by 0 bases and V by 5 bases; bases with no gene match: 7.